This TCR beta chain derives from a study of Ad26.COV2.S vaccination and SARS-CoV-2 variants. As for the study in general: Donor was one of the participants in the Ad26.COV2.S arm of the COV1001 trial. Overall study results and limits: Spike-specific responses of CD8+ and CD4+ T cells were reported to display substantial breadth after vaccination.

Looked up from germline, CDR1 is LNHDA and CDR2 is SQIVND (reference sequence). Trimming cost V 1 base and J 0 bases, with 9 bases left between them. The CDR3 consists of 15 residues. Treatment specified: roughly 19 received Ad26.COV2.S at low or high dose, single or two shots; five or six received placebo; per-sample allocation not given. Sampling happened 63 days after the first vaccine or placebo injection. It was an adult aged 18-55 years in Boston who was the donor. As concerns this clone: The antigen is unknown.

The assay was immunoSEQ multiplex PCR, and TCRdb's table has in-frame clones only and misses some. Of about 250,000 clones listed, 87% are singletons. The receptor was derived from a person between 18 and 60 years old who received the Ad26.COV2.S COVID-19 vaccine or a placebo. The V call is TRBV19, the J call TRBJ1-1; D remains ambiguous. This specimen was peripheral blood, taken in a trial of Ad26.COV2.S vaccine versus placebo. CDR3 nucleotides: TGTGCCAGTAGTATAGGCCGGGGAATGAACACTGAAGCTTTCTTT. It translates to CASSIGRGMNTEAFF.